The 3 T cell receptor beta chains in this list originate from one sample, sequenced in a study of beta chain features in type 1 diabetes. Study-wide points: Researchers report that Type 1 diabetes patients had moderately but significantly shorter TCRB CDR3s across all four CD4+ subsets.

Antigen specificity for these receptors is unknown. TCRB transcripts that were expressed got sequenced, as all of the isolated RNA had been reverse transcribed. Assay: immunoSEQ multiplex PCR; the TCRdb copy retains only in-frame clones and omits some. The data hold hundreds of thousands of clones, with more than 12% observed a single time. Sequences were obtained from naive CD4+ T cells from blood. The receptors were gathered from a man aged 18 to 30 with type 1 diabetes.

This rearrangement joins TRBV19 to TRBJ2-1; 10 bases line up with TRBD2. CDR1 LNHDA and CDR2 SQIVND come from the germline V gene (reference sequence). The CDR3 totals 16 residues. With V trimmed by 1 base and J by 7 bases, 7 bases remained unmatched. The CDR3 DNA reads as TGTGCCAGTAGTATAGTACCTAGCGGGAGTAAGAATGAGCAGTTCTTC. It specifies CASSIVPSGSKNEQFF.

This clone was seen only a few times. This chain joins TRBV4-3 and TRBJ2-2; 7 positions agree with TRBD1. The CDR3 runs to 15 residues. After removal of 3 bases from V and 2 bases from J, the junction contained 3 bases not matched to a gene. The germline V gene has CDR1 LGHNA and CDR2 YSLEER. The DNA for the CDR3 is TGCGCCAGCAGCCAGGCAGGGGGAAACACCGGGGAGCTGTTTTTT. Its translation is CASSQAGGNTGELFF.

The chain has TRBV5-1 and TRBJ2-1; no clear D gene. With 7 bases removed from V and 3 bases from J, the gap between germline ends came to 17 bases. CDR1 SGHRS and CDR2 YFSETQ come from the germline V gene. The CDR3 has 15 residues. CDR3 in DNA: TGCGCCAGCGGCTCAGGTGAGCCCGTCTACAATGAGCAGTTCTTC. Translation: CASGSGEPVYNEQFF.